These T cell receptor beta chains were read from a single sample in a study of T cells in Graves' hyperthyroidism and ophthalmopathy. TCRdb used MiXCR to reprocess the multiplex PCR reads, holding one entry per CDR3 protein. The top ten clones hold around 47% of a sample with about 460,000 distinct CDR3 sequences, 22% of them seen once. Sequencing was performed on blood. All receptors come from a woman in her seventies with Graves' ophthalmopathy. The CDR3 runs from the conserved cysteine through the conserved F or W. Each record gives: CDR3 DNA, CDR3 protein, clone size, V gene, J gene, D gene. D genes are given only for firm matches. Only part of the rows carry a size: once, few, many, or a class if the clone is expanded.

TGTGCCAGCAGGGGCCCCCTGGGTGGAGAAGGGGCTAACTATGGCTACACCTTC,CASRGPLGGEGANYGYTF,.,TRBV25-1,TRBJ1-2,.
TGCAGTGCTAGCCTATCCCGGGACAGGGGAAAAGGTCAGTTCTTC,CSASLSRDRGKGQFF,few,TRBV20-1,TRBJ2-1,TRBD1
TGTGCCAGCAAAGATATCTACAATGAAAAACTGTTTTTT,CASKDIYNEKLFF,.,TRBV25-1,TRBJ1-4,.
TGTGCCAGCAGTTACCACCCTTCGAACTATGGCTACACCTTC,CASSYHPSNYGYTF,.,TRBV6-9,TRBJ1-2,.
TGTGCCAGCAGCTCTAAAGGGGGGGGAGATCAGCCCCAGCATTTT,CASSSKGGGDQPQHF,many,TRBV7-2,TRBJ1-5,.
TGCGCCAGCAGGGAGGCCTACGAGCAGTACTTC,CASREAYEQYF,.,TRBV10-2,TRBJ2-7,.
TGTGCCAGCAGCTTTAAGGGAACTGACGAGCAGTACTTC,CASSFKGTDEQYF,many,TRBV11-2,TRBJ2-7,.
TGTGCCAGCAGCATCTCCGGGACAGCTGGAAACACCATATATTTT,CASSISGTAGNTIYF,.,TRBV7-8,TRBJ1-3,TRBD1
TGTGCCAGCAGTTCTGCCATACGGAATTCACCCCTCCACTTT,CASSSAIRNSPLHF,.,TRBV12-3/TRBV12-4,TRBJ1-6,.
TGTGCCTGGAGCGGAACAGGGAGGTCCCTTCCCACTGAAGCTTTCTTT,CAWSGTGRSLPTEAFF,many,TRBV30,TRBJ1-1,.
TGTGCCAGTAGTTTGGGGACAGGGAACTTCTACGAGCAGTACTTC,CASSLGTGNFYEQYF,.,TRBV19,TRBJ2-7,TRBD1
TGTGCCAGCAAAAGGATCTCCTACGAGCAGTACTTC,CASKRISYEQYF,few,TRBV2,TRBJ2-7,.
TGCGCCAGCAGCTTGGACTTGACTAACTATGGCTACACCTTC,CASSLDLTNYGYTF,few,TRBV5-1,TRBJ1-2,.
TGCAGCGTTGAGGGCTGGCGGGACACTGAAGCTTTCTTT,CSVEGWRDTEAFF,.,TRBV29-1,TRBJ1-1,.
TGTGCCAGCAGCGCCCGGACGGCTGGGGCCAACGTCCTGACTTTC,CASSARTAGANVLTF,.,TRBV9,TRBJ2-6,.
TGTGCCAGCAGCCCCCGGCGGGCCGAGCAGTACTTC,CASSPRRAEQYF,.,TRBV7-3,TRBJ2-7,.
TGCGCCAGCAGCGAAGGACATAACACTGAAGCTTTCTTT,CASSEGHNTEAFF,many,TRBV5-1,TRBJ1-1,.
TGTGCCAGTTCACCTTCCTATGGCTACACCTTC,CASSPSYGYTF,many,TRBV2,TRBJ1-2,.
TGCGCCAGCAGCAAAGGACAGCCTCATCCCTACGAGCAGTACTTC,CASSKGQPHPYEQYF,many,TRBV5-1,TRBJ2-7,.
TGTGCCAGCAGTTACTCATCGGGGACTAGCGGGAGGTCCGGGACCCAGTACTTC,CASSYSSGTSGRSGTQYF,few,TRBV6-2/TRBV6-3,TRBJ2-5,TRBD2
TGCGCCAGCAACCAAGGCAACGGGGGGCTCACTGAAGCTTTCTTT,CASNQGNGGLTEAFF,.,TRBV5-1,TRBJ1-1,.
TGTGCCAGCAGCCCCGAGGTCGGCTACAATGAGCAGTTCTTC,CASSPEVGYNEQFF,.,TRBV7-2,TRBJ2-1,.